The 18 T cell receptor beta chains given below trace back to one sample, sequenced in a study of identical twins. TCRdb analysed the 5' RACE reads with MiXCR anew, one entry per CDR3 protein. The table has about 530,000 distinct CDR3 sequences, 13% to 15% seen once. This same sample was also part of a study on yellow fever vaccine responses in identical twins.

The sequenced material came from CD4+ T cells sorted from blood. The receptors come from a woman aged 18-29 years in good health.

The sample holds a few counts of this clonotype. The V call is TRBV20-1, the J call TRBJ2-1; TRBD2 matches at 10 bases. The V gene end was trimmed by 6 bases and the J gene end by 1 base; junction bases not matched to a gene: 9. This CDR3 is 16 amino acids long. The germline V gene has CDR1 DFQATT and CDR2 SNEGSKA (reference sequence). The CDR3 DNA sequence: TGCAGTGCCCCAAAGGGACTAGCGAGATCCTACAATGAGCAGTTCTTC. Protein product: CSAPKGLARSYNEQFF.

The chain joins TRBV3-1 to TRBJ2-2; D is perhaps TRBD2 (6 bases). Germline V gives CDR1 LGHDT, CDR2 YNNKEL (reference sequence). The V gene lost 4 bases and the J gene lost 0 bases, with 18 bases spanning the gap. The CDR3 contains 18 residues. The CDR3 region is CASSPGVVSGTNTGELFF. Written as DNA, the CDR3 is TGTGCCAGCAGCCCGGGGGTAGTGTCGGGCACGAACACCGGGGAGCTGTTTTTT.

The chain employs TRBV4-2 and TRBJ1-5; 8 bases map to TRBD1. This CDR3 has 15 residues. Looked up from germline, CDR1 is LGHNA and CDR2 is YNFKEQ. V lost 3 bases and J lost 5; bases outside the gene matches: 6. DNA of the CDR3: TGTGCCAGCAGCCAGGGGCAGACAGGGGATCAGCCCCAGCATTTT. Residues: CASSQGQTGDQPQHF.

The J gene is TRBJ1-2, the V gene TRBV12-3 or TRBV12-4; D may be TRBD1 (6 bases). With 2 bases removed from V and 0 bases from J, the gap between germline ends came to 16 bases. The CDR3 spans 17 residues. This CDR3 reads CASSLFWGHPSNYGYTF. The CDR3 nucleotides read TGTGCCAGCAGTTTATTCTGGGGACATCCTTCTAACTATGGCTACACCTTC.

The V and J genes are TRBV18 and TRBJ2-3; D is undetermined. Trimming took off 3 bases at V and 7 bases at J, with 8 bases between the two ends. Germline V gene sequence: CDR1 KGHSH, CDR2 LQKENI. The CDR3 runs 12 residues. The CDR3 protein is CASSPEVNTQYF. CDR3 DNA sequence: TGTGCCAGCTCACCCGAGGTGAATACGCAGTATTTT. The full variable domain, in which reference TRBV18 and TRBJ2-3 provide the parts outside the CDR3, is NAGVMQNPRHLVRRRGQEARLRCSPMKGHSHVYWYRQLPEEGLKFMVYLQKENIIDESGMPKERFSAEFPKEGPSILRIQQVVRGDSAAYFCASSPEVNTQYFGPGTRLTVL.

In its sample, this clonotype was seen many times. The chain has TRBV20-1 and TRBJ2-1; 10 positions agree with TRBD1. Germline V gene lookup returns CDR1 DFQATT and CDR2 SNEGSKA (reference sequence). V was clipped by 1 base and J by 6 bases; unmatched bases: 0. CDR3 size: 13 residues. In DNA, the CDR3 is TGCAGTGCTAGAGGACAGGGGGCCAATGAGCAGTTCTTC. This encodes CSARGQGANEQFF.

The chain has TRBV11-2 and TRBJ2-2, with 11 nucleotides matching TRBD1. Looked up from germline, CDR1 is SGHAT and CDR2 is FQNNGV. CDR3 length: 18 residues. After removal of 2 bases from V and 9 bases from J, the junction contained 14 bases not matched to a gene. This chain's CDR3 is CASSLTGQGAPRVWELFF. Written as DNA, the CDR3 is TGTGCCAGCAGCTTAACCGGACAGGGGGCACCTAGGGTGTGGGAGCTGTTTTTT. Variable domain in full (rest from reference TRBV11-2 and TRBJ2-2): EAGVAQSPRYKIIEKRQSVAFWCNPISGHATLYWYQQILGQGPKLLIQFQNNGVVDDSQLPKDRFSAERLKGVDSTLKIQPAKLEDSAVYLCASSLTGQGAPRVWELFFGEGSRLTVL.

The chain recombines TRBV20-1 with TRBJ1-5; tentatively, D is TRBD1 (5 bases). This CDR3 region has 13 residues. With 6 bases removed from V and 7 bases from J, the gap between germline ends came to 16 bases. From germline, CDR1 is DFQATT and CDR2 SNEGSKA (reference sequence). The CDR3 DNA reads TGCAGTGCAAACCGACAGTCCGGGCAGCCCCAGCATTTT. Its protein is CSANRQSGQPQHF.

The V call is TRBV6-1, the J call TRBJ1-2, with 10 bases fitting TRBD1. Germline V CDR1 and CDR2: MNHNS, SASEGT. This CDR3 has 14 residues. The V gene end was trimmed by 6 bases and the J gene end by 8 bases; junction bases not matched to a gene: 9. The chain's CDR3 is CASSWRDRGRGYTF. The CDR3 DNA follows: TGTGCCAGCAGCTGGCGGGACAGGGGAAGAGGCTACACCTTC.

In its sample, this clonotype was seen a few times. The rearrangement joins TRBV3-1 to TRBJ1-5; possible D gene TRBD1, 5 bases. Germline V lookup: CDR1 LGHDT, CDR2 YNNKEL (reference sequence). Trimming pared 1 base from V and 4 bases from J, leaving 8 bases between. The CDR3 has 14 amino acids. The CDR3, as DNA: TGTGCCAGCAGCCAAGGGCGACAGAATCAGCCCCAGCATTTT. This codes for CASSQGRQNQPQHF.

This clonotype has just a few counts. The chain couples TRBV10-3 to TRBJ1-5; D gene unclear. The CDR3 covers 13 residues. V gave up 2 bases and J gave up 4 bases, with 6 bases separating them. Germline CDR1 reads ENHRY; CDR2 reads SYGVKD. The CDR3 DNA sequence: TGTGCCATCAGTGAGCCTGGGAATCAGCCCCAGCATTTT. It yields the protein CAISEPGNQPQHF.

This clonotype has just a few counts. V is TRBV29-1 and J is TRBJ2-5; D perhaps matches TRBD1 (6 bases). CDR3 length equals 11 residues. Trimming took 5 bases from V and 10 from J, leaving 14 bases between them. The germline V gene has CDR1 SQVTM and CDR2 ANQGSEA. The CDR3 loop reads CSVYTGPDQYF. CDR3 DNA: TGCAGCGTTTATACAGGGCCGGACCAGTACTTC.

The V gene is TRBV6-5, the J gene TRBJ2-3; D is possibly TRBD2 (6 bases). This CDR3 comprises 15 residues. V gave up 5 bases and J gave up 1 base, with 13 bases separating them. Germline assignment: CDR1 MNHEY and CDR2 SVGAGI. The chain's CDR3 is CASSNKVAGTDTQYF. The CDR3 nucleotides read TGTGCCAGCAGTAACAAGGTAGCGGGCACAGATACGCAGTATTTT.

This clonotype was counted a few times. CDR3 sequence: CSVSRISGGTYHGGSYEQYV. CDR3 DNA sequence: TGCAGTGTTAGTAGGATTAGCGGGGGAACCTACCACGGGGGGTCCTACGAGCAGTACGTC. This chain joins TRBV20-1 and TRBJ2-7, with 9 bases lining up with TRBD2. CDR1 is DFQATT and CDR2 is SNEGSKA in the germline V gene (reference sequence). V lost 7 bases to trimming and J lost 1 base; unmatched junction nucleotides: 26. The CDR3 sequence is 20 residues long.

This clonotype has just one count. The gene calls are TRBV11-1 and TRBJ2-3; 9 positions match TRBD1. Losses at the gene ends were 7 bases for V and 3 bases for J; bases not matched to a gene: 8. From germline, CDR1 is SGHAT and CDR2 FQDESV (reference sequence). This CDR3 is built from 15 residues. CDR3 protein: CASNLGQGTTDTQYF. CDR3 DNA sequence: TGTGCCAGCAACTTGGGACAGGGTACGACAGATACGCAGTATTTT.

The chain carries TRBV28 and TRBJ2-7, with D unclear. The CDR3 loop spans 11 amino acids. Germline V gives CDR1 MDHEN, CDR2 SYDVKM. With 4 bases removed from V and 9 bases from J, the gap between germline ends came to 10 bases. The CDR3 region is CASSSQLRQYF. CDR3 bases: TGTGCCAGCAGTTCACAGCTAAGGCAGTACTTC.

The table lists this clonotype with a few counts. This chain links TRBV28 with TRBJ2-2; 11 nucleotides match TRBD1. After removal of 0 bases from V and 5 bases from J, the junction contained 2 bases not matched to a gene. Germline V lookup: CDR1 MDHEN, CDR2 SYDVKM. The CDR3 is 16 amino acids. In DNA, the CDR3 is TGTGCCAGCAGTTTATGGGACAGGGGGCCTACCGGGGAGCTGTTTTTT. It yields the protein CASSLWDRGPTGELFF.

The gene calls are TRBV20-1 and TRBJ2-1, with 8 positions matching TRBD2. The CDR3 sequence is 14 residues long. The trim removed 5 bases at V and 9 bases at J, leaving 12 bases unmatched. From germline, CDR1 is DFQATT and CDR2 SNEGSKA (reference sequence). CDR3 bases: TGCAGTGCTGATAGCGGGACGGGCTTAAGTGAGCAGTTCTTC. Translating it yields CSADSGTGLSEQFF.